The 25 T cell receptor beta chains below all came from one sample that was sequenced in a study of CD4 T cells in relation to SARS-CoV-2 and coronaviruses. TCRdb keeps only in-frame clones here, not all; method: immunoSEQ multiplex PCR. Of tens of thousands of clones listed, 75% to 90% were seen once; the top ten hold approximately 3%. Sequenced material: memory CD4+ T cells from PBMCs. The receptor set was obtained from an adult with COVID-19.

In its sample, this clone was seen a few times. V usage is TRBV3-1 (or the pseudogene TRBV3-2) and J usage is TRBJ2-2, with 13 bases fitting TRBD2. Trimming at V came to 4 bases and at J to 4 bases, leaving 3 bases not matched to a gene. There are 16 residues in the CDR3. The germline gives CDR1 LGHDT, CDR2 YNNKEL (reference sequence). Here the CDR3 reads CASSLWTSGSTGELFF. CDR3 coding DNA: TGTGCCAGCAGCCTCTGGACTAGCGGGAGCACCGGGGAGCTGTTTTTT.

This sequence joins TRBV19 and TRBJ1-2; D not resolved. Trimming left V 7 bases short and J 8 bases short, with 14 bases between. CDR1 LNHDA and CDR2 SQIVND come from the germline V gene (reference sequence). The CDR3 is made up of 12 amino acids. In nucleotides, the CDR3 is TGTGCCAGTACCGGTTCCCTGTCCGGCTACACCTTC. Protein sequence: CASTGSLSGYTF.

This chain connects TRBV6-5 to TRBJ1-3, with TRBD1 matching over 7 bases. Germline V CDR1 and CDR2: MNHEY, SVGAGI. Germline trimming cut 4 bases from V and 4 bases from J; bases unmatched to any gene: 4. The CDR3 runs 14 residues. The CDR3 DNA reads as TGTGCCAGCAGTTTAGGGGGCGAAGGAAACACCATATATTTT. It specifies CASSLGGEGNTIYF.

The rearrangement uses TRBV2 and TRBJ1-5; 7 bases align to TRBD1. CDR3 length: 15 amino acids. V was clipped by 7 bases and J by 0 bases; unmatched bases: 6. Germline assignment: CDR1 SNHLY and CDR2 FYNNEI. DNA of the CDR3: TGTGCCAGCACAGGGGGAACCTATAGCAATCAGCCCCAGCATTTT. The encoded protein is CASTGGTYSNQPQHF.

This clone has more than one count but fewer than ten. This CDR3 reads CASSQPGTGEETQYF. CDR3 nucleotide sequence: TGTGCCAGCAGCCAACCCGGGACAGGTGAAGAGACCCAGTACTTC. The chain carries TRBV4-2 and TRBJ2-5; 8 bases are shared with TRBD1. CDR3 length: 15 residues. V dropped 2 bases and J dropped 3; count of bases not matched to a gene: 5. Germline V lookup: CDR1 LGHNA, CDR2 YNFKEQ.

The chain couples TRBV3-1 (or the pseudogene TRBV3-2) to TRBJ2-7; the match to TRBD1 covers 7 bases. Germline trimming cut 3 bases from V and 1 base from J; bases unmatched to any gene: 9. Germline loops: CDR1 LGHDT, CDR2 YNNKEL (reference sequence). CDR3 length: 16 amino acids. CDR3 in DNA: TGTGCCAGCAGCCAGTCCGACAGGGTAGTATCCTACGAGCAGTACTTC. Protein product: CASSQSDRVVSYEQYF.

The CDR3 loop is CASSPSTGVGSPLHF. The DNA of the CDR3 is TGCGCCAGCAGCCCTTCGACAGGGGTGGGTTCACCCCTCCACTTT. The chain is built from TRBV5-1 and TRBJ1-6, with 8 bases fitting TRBD1. The length of the CDR3 is 15 residues. V was clipped by 4 bases and J by 9 bases; unmatched bases: 9. Germline values: CDR1 SGHRS, CDR2 YFSETQ.

The chain is built from TRBV7-2 and TRBJ1-5; D is undetermined. Germline V gene data show CDR1 as SGHTA and CDR2 as FQGNSA. V was cut by 5 bases and J by 4 bases, with 9 bases left in between. The CDR3 totals 13 residues. The CDR3 loop reads CASSHSKNQPQHF. Here the CDR3 DNA reads TGTGCCAGCAGCCATTCCAAAAATCAGCCCCAGCATTTT.

The chain has TRBV18 and TRBJ1-1; 7 nucleotides align to TRBD1. The CDR3 sequence is 13 residues long. Germline CDR1 reads KGHSH; CDR2 reads LQKENI. V lost 6 bases to trimming and J lost 7 bases; unmatched junction nucleotides: 8. The CDR3 DNA sequence: TGTGCCAGCTCTCAGGGACAGAATCTTGAAGCTTTCTTT. Protein sequence: CASSQGQNLEAFF.

The J gene is TRBJ1-4, the V gene TRBV30, with 7 bases identical to TRBD1. CDR1 GTSNPN and CDR2 SVGIG come from the germline V gene (reference sequence). Unmatched junction bases numbered 3, after V lost 0 bases and J lost 5 bases. The CDR3 has 14 residues. Here the CDR3 DNA reads TGTGCCTGGAGTGTAGGCAGGGGGAATGAAAAACTGTTTTTT. Its protein product is CAWSVGRGNEKLFF.

J is TRBJ2-2 and V is TRBV27; 9 positions match TRBD1. The V segment lost 5 bases and the J segment 5 bases; nucleotides outside the gene matches: 3. The CDR3 is 14 amino acids. Per germline, CDR1 MNHEY and CDR2 SMNVEV (reference sequence). In DNA, the CDR3 is TGTGCCAGCAGTCGGGACAGGGTAACCGGGGAGCTGTTTTTT. Protein: CASSRDRVTGELFF.

This clone was seen just once. The chain has TRBV7-9 and TRBJ2-5; D unresolved. The germline CDR1 and CDR2 sequences are SEHNR and FQNEAQ (reference sequence). The CDR3 runs 14 residues. The ends were cut back, 1 base at V and 1 base at J, with 7 bases in the middle. The CDR3 DNA reads TGTGCCAGCAGCTTAGAACCCCCCCAAGAGACCCAGTACTTC. It is translated as CASSLEPPQETQYF. The whole variable domain, filled in from reference TRBV7-9 and TRBJ2-5, reads DTGVSQNPRHKITKRGQNVTFRCDPISEHNRLYWYRQTLGQGPEFLTYFQNEAQLEKSRLLSDRFSAERPKGSFSTLEIQRTEQGDSAMYLCASSLEPPQETQYFGPGTRLLVL.

This clone was detected only a few times. V gene TRBV14 combines with J gene TRBJ2-1; possible D gene TRBD2, 6 bases. CDR3 length: 12 amino acids. Looked up from germline, CDR1 is SGHDN and CDR2 is FVKESK. Trimming pared 6 bases from V and 16 bases from J, leaving 19 bases between. The CDR3 loop is CASSTGLPGRFF. The CDR3 coding sequence is TGTGCCAGCAGTACGGGACTCCCGGGAAGATTCTTC.

This clone was recorded only once. The chain links TRBV20-1 to TRBJ2-1; 8 nucleotides match TRBD2. The CDR3 loop spans 16 amino acids. V dropped 3 bases and J dropped 7; count of bases not matched to a gene: 14. CDR1 DFQATT and CDR2 SNEGSKA come from the germline V gene (reference sequence). CDR3 nucleotide sequence: TGCAGTGCTAGTCGGCGGGGGGCGCGGTATGAGAATGAGCAGTTCTTC. Translating it yields CSASRRGARYENEQFF.

This clone was observed a handful of times. The chain combines TRBV2 with TRBJ2-2; 10 bases match TRBD1. This CDR3 contains 14 residues. V was clipped by 10 bases and J by 7 bases; unmatched bases: 9. Germline lookup yields CDR1 SNHLY and CDR2 FYNNEI. CDR3: CATARQGANGELFF. CDR3 in DNA: TGTGCCACGGCCAGACAGGGGGCTAACGGGGAGCTGTTTTTT. The entire variable domain, with the rest obtained from reference TRBV2 and TRBJ2-2, is as follows: EPEVTQTPSHQVTQMGQEVILRCVPISNHLYFYWYRQILGQKVEFLVSFYNNEISEKSEIFDDQFSVERPDGSNFTLKIRSTKLEDSAMYFCATARQGANGELFFGEGSRLTVL.

J is TRBJ1-5 and V is TRBV18; D is possibly TRBD1 (6 bases). Germline-derived CDR1 and CDR2 are KGHSH and LQKENI. V lost 1 base and J lost 0, with 10 bases in between. The length of the CDR3 is 16 residues. The CDR3 here is CASSPRQGNSNQPQHF. The CDR3 DNA reads TGTGCCAGCTCACCACGGCAGGGGAATAGCAATCAGCCCCAGCATTTT.

V gene TRBV18 combines with J gene TRBJ1-5; TRBD1 agrees at 8 bases. Unmatched junction bases numbered 8, after V lost 8 bases and J lost 2 bases. The germline CDR1 and CDR2 sequences are KGHSH and LQKENI. There are 15 residues in the CDR3. This CDR3 is CASASQGAGNQPQHF. The CDR3 nucleotides read TGTGCCAGCGCCTCCCAGGGGGCAGGCAATCAGCCCCAGCATTTT.

This clone has just one count. The chain carries TRBV24-1 and TRBJ2-5, with 8 bases matching TRBD1. This CDR3 region has 13 residues. V lost 4 bases to trimming and J lost 7 bases; unmatched junction nucleotides: 4. Germline CDR1 KGHDR, CDR2 SFDVKD. The CDR3 is CATSDPGGRTQYF. The CDR3 DNA reads as TGTGCCACCAGTGACCCAGGGGGCCGGACCCAGTACTTC.

The genes are TRBV7-9 and TRBJ1-2; 7 bases are a match to TRBD1. This CDR3 is 15 amino acids long. Losses at the gene ends were 3 bases for V and 4 bases for J; bases not matched to a gene: 8. The germline gives CDR1 SEHNR, CDR2 FQNEAQ (reference sequence). In DNA, the CDR3 is TGTGCCAGCAGCTTTTTGACAGGGAATGGCTATGGCTACACCTTC. It is translated as CASSFLTGNGYGYTF.

The chain uses TRBV6-7 and TRBJ1-5; tentative D call: TRBD1 (5 bases). TRBV6-7 is labeled an ORF, and its function is uncertain. The CDR3 covers 17 residues. The germline V and J ends were trimmed by 2 bases and 4 bases, with 18 bases remaining between them. CDR3 sequence reads: CASSYPIQAGLNQPQHF. The CDR3 DNA sequence: TGTGCCAGCAGTTACCCAATTCAGGCAGGGCTTAATCAGCCCCAGCATTTT.

This chain joins TRBV5-8 and TRBJ1-1; D is uncertain. The CDR3 is made up of 12 amino acids. V was shortened by 7 bases and J by 0 bases, with 7 bases between the two germline ends. Per germline, CDR1 SGHTS and CDR2 YDEGEE. This chain's CDR3 is CASDYMNTEAFF. The CDR3 bases are TGTGCCAGCGATTACATGAACACTGAAGCTTTCTTT.

The chain couples TRBV28 to TRBJ1-2; D gene uncertain. Germline CDR1 is MDHEN and CDR2 is SYDVKM. This CDR3 is built from 12 residues. The germline V and J ends were trimmed by 4 bases and 3 bases, with 6 bases remaining between them. CDR3 bases: TGTGCCAGCAGTTCCATTGACTATGGCTACACCTTC. Translation gives CASSSIDYGYTF.

This chain connects TRBV5-6 to TRBJ2-7; 10 nucleotides agree with TRBD2. CDR3 size: 17 residues. Trimming cost V 5 bases and J 7 bases; bases outside gene matches: 18. CDR1 is SGHDT, CDR2 YYEEEE, per germline. In DNA form, the CDR3 reads TGTGCCAGCAGGTTAGATCGGTCTAGCGGGAGAGCCGAAGAGCAGTACTTC. The encoded protein is CASRLDRSSGRAEEQYF.

The V call is TRBV7-9, the J call TRBJ1-1, with D tentatively TRBD1 (6 bases). CDR3 length: 18 residues. Germline CDR1 SEHNR, CDR2 FQNEAQ (reference sequence). This CDR3 reads CAQPPQTGSYAMNTEAFF. In DNA form, the CDR3 reads TGTGCGCAGCCCCCACAAACAGGGTCGTATGCCATGAACACTGAAGCTTTCTTT.

This clone appeared once. This sequence joins TRBV5-1 and TRBJ2-1; D remains unclear. Trimming shortened V by 4 bases and J by 8 bases, and 7 bases separated the two germline ends. Germline V gene sequence: CDR1 SGHRS, CDR2 YFSETQ. The CDR3 runs 11 residues. DNA of the CDR3: TGCGCCAGCAGCCCCGGCGATGAGCAGTTCTTC. Protein: CASSPGDEQFF.